The present T cell receptor beta chain was sequenced within a study of blood T cell repertoires in COVID-19. Study summary: The United States, Italy and Spain were the sources of the acute and convalescent COVID-19 samples. T cells, B-cell-depleted T cells, or PBMCs supplied cDNA or gDNA.

The CDR3 has 15 amino acids. From germline, CDR1 is MNHNY and CDR2 SVGAGI (reference sequence). The V segment lost 6 bases and the J segment 0 bases; nucleotides outside the gene matches: 7. Authors' analysis steps: How many nucleated cells were present was estimated from reference gene primer amplification. Assay: immunoSEQ multiplex PCR; the TCRdb copy retains only in-frame clones and omits some. V and J calls and clone size follow that table, whereas D and trimming were derived from the DNA. The profile shows 160,000 or so clones, 75% to 85% of them singletons. This sequence joins TRBV6-6 and TRBJ1-1, with 7 bases identical to TRBD1. The receptor was derived from a human donor in a cohort sampled during active COVID-19. The material sequenced was peripheral blood. The CDR3 spells CASSANRGLNTEAFF. Written as DNA, the CDR3 is TGTGCCAGCAGCGCAAACAGGGGTTTGAACACTGAAGCTTTCTTT.